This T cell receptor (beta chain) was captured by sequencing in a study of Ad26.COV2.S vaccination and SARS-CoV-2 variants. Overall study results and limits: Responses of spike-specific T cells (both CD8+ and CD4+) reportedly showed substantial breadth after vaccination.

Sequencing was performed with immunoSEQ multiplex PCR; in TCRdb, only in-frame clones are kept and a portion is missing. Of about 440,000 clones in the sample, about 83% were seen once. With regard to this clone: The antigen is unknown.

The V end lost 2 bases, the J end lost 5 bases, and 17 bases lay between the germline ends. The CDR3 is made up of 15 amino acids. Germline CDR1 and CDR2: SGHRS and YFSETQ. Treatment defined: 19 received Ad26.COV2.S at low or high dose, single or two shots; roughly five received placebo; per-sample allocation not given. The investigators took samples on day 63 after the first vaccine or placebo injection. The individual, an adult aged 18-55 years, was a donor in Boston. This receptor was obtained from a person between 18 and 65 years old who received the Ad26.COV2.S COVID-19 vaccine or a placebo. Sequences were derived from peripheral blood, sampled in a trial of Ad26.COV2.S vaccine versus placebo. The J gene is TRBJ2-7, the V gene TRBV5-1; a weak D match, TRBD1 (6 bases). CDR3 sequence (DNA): TGCGCCAGCAGCTTAACAGGGCCCCAGGGTAACGAGCAGTACTTC. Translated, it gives CASSLTGPQGNEQYF.